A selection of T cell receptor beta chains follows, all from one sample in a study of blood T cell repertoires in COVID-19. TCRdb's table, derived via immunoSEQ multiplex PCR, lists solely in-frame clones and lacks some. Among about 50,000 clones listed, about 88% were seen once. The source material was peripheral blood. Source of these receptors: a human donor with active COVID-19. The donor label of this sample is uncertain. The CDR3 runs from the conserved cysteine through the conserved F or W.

cdr3_aa: CASSPGSGYEQYF
v_call: TRBV18
j_call: TRBJ2-7

cdr3_aa: CASSALAGGSTDTQYF
v_call: TRBV9
j_call: TRBJ2-3

cdr3_aa: CASSPLGSSKVPLYYF
v_call: TRBV9
j_call: TRBJ2-5

cdr3_aa: CATSRDGTGGYGELFF
v_call: TRBV15
j_call: TRBJ2-2

cdr3_aa: CASSSRGISGANVLTF
v_call: TRBV6-5
j_call: TRBJ2-6

cdr3_aa: CASSLVAQYNEQFF
v_call: TRBV5-6
j_call: TRBJ2-1

cdr3_aa: CASSPRSGGQETQYF
v_call: TRBV4-1
j_call: TRBJ2-5

cdr3_aa: CATSDGGRPYEQYF
v_call: TRBV24-1
j_call: TRBJ2-7

cdr3_aa: CASSFARYETQYF
v_call: TRBV12-3/TRBV12-4
j_call: TRBJ2-5

cdr3_aa: CASSLPQWYEQYF
v_call: TRBV7-2
j_call: TRBJ2-7

cdr3_aa: CASSPWTGKDYGYTF
v_call: TRBV11-2
j_call: TRBJ1-2

cdr3_aa: CASSGTSYEQYF
v_call: TRBV2
j_call: TRBJ2-7

cdr3_aa: CAIRTGLDTEAFF
v_call: TRBV10-3
j_call: TRBJ1-1

cdr3_aa: CASSVGEPNTEAFF
v_call: TRBV9
j_call: TRBJ1-1

cdr3_aa: CASSQAASSGPHEQYF
v_call: TRBV14
j_call: TRBJ2-7

cdr3_aa: CASSQFPSTDTQYF
v_call: TRBV18
j_call: TRBJ2-3

cdr3_aa: CSATEPRQSINEQFF
v_call: TRBV20-1
j_call: TRBJ2-1

cdr3_aa: CASSPGREYGYTF
v_call: TRBV7-2
j_call: TRBJ1-2

cdr3_aa: CASSFTSGVGYF
v_call: TRBV6-6
j_call: TRBJ2-5

cdr3_aa: CATSRGGTGANEKLFF
v_call: TRBV15
j_call: TRBJ1-4

cdr3_aa: CASTPQGGRSNQPQHF
v_call: TRBV19
j_call: TRBJ1-5

cdr3_aa: CASSPYTGDKGYTF
v_call: TRBV18
j_call: TRBJ1-2

cdr3_aa: CASSAQGGVDTQYF
v_call: TRBV2
j_call: TRBJ2-3

cdr3_aa: CASSFAGQGEAFF
v_call: TRBV27
j_call: TRBJ1-1

cdr3_aa: CASKSQGAYTEAFF
v_call: TRBV19
j_call: TRBJ1-1

cdr3_aa: CASTRDRGDPDTQYF
v_call: TRBV5-1
j_call: TRBJ2-3

cdr3_aa: CASSLGSGLAGGNTGELFF
v_call: TRBV7-2
j_call: TRBJ2-2